A selection of T cell receptor beta chains follows, all from one sample in a study of T-cell reconstitution after alpha-beta-depleted transplantation in children. TCRdb reprocessed the PCR reads via MiXCR and lists one record per CDR3 protein. Of around 370,000 distinct CDR3 sequences listed, around 15% were seen once; the top ten hold about 41%. The source material was PBMCs, mostly from graft donor cells, sampled 360 days after TCRalphabeta/CD19-depleted stem cell transplant. The receptor set was obtained from a male patient between 2 and 9 years old who had a stem cell transplant for acute lymphoblastic leukemia, so the T cells may come from the graft donor. The CDR3 runs from the conserved cysteine through the conserved F or W. The D gene is left open where the match is weak. Not all rows give a size; the values are once, few, many and, for expanded clones, a class.

V	J	size	D	CDR3	DNA
TRBV4-1	TRBJ1-3	.	.	CASSQDLGMSGNTIYF	TGCGCCAGCAGCCAAGATTTGGGAATGAGCGGAAACACCATATATTTT
TRBV29-1	TRBJ1-3	many	.	CSVGLSGNTIYF	TGCAGCGTTGGTCTCTCTGGAAACACCATATATTTT
TRBV7-9	TRBJ2-7	few	TRBD2	CASSSRLATDYEQYF	TGTGCCAGCAGCTCAAGACTAGCGACCGACTACGAGCAGTACTTC
TRBV2	TRBJ2-3	.	TRBD2	CASRLAGGPYTQYF	TGTGCCAGCCGCTTAGCGGGAGGGCCGTATACGCAGTATTTT
TRBV7-9	TRBJ2-5	few	TRBD2	CASTLMGGQETQYF	TGTGCCAGCACCCTGATGGGGGGGCAAGAGACCCAGTACTTC
TRBV27	TRBJ2-7	few	.	CASSFIGGYEQYF	TGTGCCAGCAGTTTTATTGGGGGATACGAGCAGTACTTC
TRBV29-1	TRBJ2-7	few	.	CSVESRRMGQQYF	TGCAGCGTTGAAAGCCGGAGAATGGGACAGCAGTACTTC
TRBV29-1	TRBJ1-2	.	TRBD1	CSVGGGGYYGYTF	TGCAGCGTTGGGGGAGGGGGCTACTATGGCTACACCTTC
TRBV18	TRBJ2-1	few	TRBD2	CASSLNRGENEQFF	TGTGCCAGCTCACTAAACCGGGGGGAAAATGAGCAGTTCTTC
TRBV14	TRBJ2-7	.	TRBD2	CASSQSGRRGEQYF	TGTGCCAGCAGCCAAAGCGGGAGAAGGGGCGAGCAGTACTTC
TRBV7-2	TRBJ1-1	many	.	CASSLGAGINTEAFF	TGTGCCAGCAGCTTAGGGGCAGGGATAAACACTGAAGCTTTCTTT
TRBV19	TRBJ1-5	.	.	CASSIAGKGNQPQHF	TGTGCCAGTAGTATAGCCGGGAAGGGCAATCAGCCCCAGCATTTT
TRBV7-8	TRBJ2-5	few	.	CASKAEGLDRAQYF	TGTGCCAGCAAGGCAGAGGGGTTGGATAGAGCCCAGTACTTC
TRBV15	TRBJ2-1	.	TRBD2	CATSREGRLAGWDEQFF	TGTGCCACCAGCAGAGAAGGGAGACTAGCGGGATGGGATGAGCAGTTCTTC
TRBV10-3	TRBJ2-5	few	TRBD1	CAISGPGTGGVEETQYF	TGTGCCATCAGTGGGCCCGGGACAGGGGGCGTTGAGGAGACCCAGTACTTC
TRBV7-6	TRBJ2-3	.	TRBD2	CASSSSGRFRDTQYF	TGTGCCAGCAGCTCTAGCGGGAGGTTCAGAGATACGCAGTATTTT
TRBV25-1	TRBJ2-1	.	TRBD1	CASSDPFDRGNEQFF	TGTGCCAGCAGTGACCCCTTCGACAGGGGAAATGAGCAGTTCTTC
TRBV25-1	TRBJ2-5	few	.	CASSEGRWSLETQYF	TGTGCCAGCAGTGAAGGGCGGTGGAGCCTGGAGACCCAGTACTTC
TRBV29-1	TRBJ2-7	.	TRBD2	CSVEWAGLRGDYEQYF	TGCAGCGTTGAATGGGCGGGGTTGCGGGGGGACTACGAGCAGTACTTC
TRBV6-1	TRBJ2-1	.	TRBD2	CASSKWPGAVQSASGYNEQFF	TGTGCCAGCAGTAAGTGGCCAGGTGCGGTTCAGTCGGCTAGCGGTTACAATGAGCAGTTCTTC
TRBV3-1	TRBJ1-1	.	TRBD1	CASSQPRQGYTEAFF	TGTGCCAGCAGCCAACCCCGACAGGGGTACACTGAAGCTTTCTTT
TRBV12-3/TRBV12-4	TRBJ2-2	many	TRBD1	CASGDRGGPGELFF	TGTGCCAGCGGGGACAGGGGAGGCCCCGGGGAGCTGTTTTTT
TRBV12-3/TRBV12-4	TRBJ1-5	few	TRBD1	CASSPGQGSNQPQHF	TGTGCCAGCAGTCCGGGACAGGGTAGCAATCAGCCCCAGCATTTT
TRBV10-2	TRBJ2-2	many	.	CASTIGTNTGELFF	TGCGCCAGCACCATCGGGACGAACACCGGGGAGCTGTTTTTT
TRBV5-1	TRBJ1-1	.	.	CASSPVSGRPNTEAFF	TGCGCCAGCAGCCCAGTCTCGGGACGGCCGAACACTGAAGCTTTCTTT
TRBV6-5	TRBJ2-7	many	.	CASSYSYLSLREQYF	TGTGCCAGCAGTTACTCGTACCTTTCCCTCAGAGAGCAGTACTTC
TRBV5-6	TRBJ2-5	.	.	CASSPTGWETQYF	TGTGCCAGCAGCCCGACTGGCTGGGAGACCCAGTACTTC
TRBV11-2	TRBJ2-5	many	.	CASSLGPVQETQYF	TGTGCCAGCAGCTTAGGTCCGGTCCAAGAGACCCAGTACTTC
TRBV29-1	TRBJ1-1	few	.	CSAGTANTEAFF	TGCAGCGCTGGGACCGCGAACACTGAAGCTTTCTTT
TRBV28	TRBJ2-1	.	TRBD2	CASRNSGSYNEQFF	TGTGCCAGCCGAAATAGCGGGAGTTACAATGAGCAGTTCTTC
TRBV28	TRBJ2-4	.	.	CASSLVPGGKNIQYF	TGTGCCAGCAGTTTAGTGCCTGGGGGTAAAAACATTCAGTACTTC
TRBV7-9	TRBJ2-5	few	TRBD1	CASISDRAQMETQYF	TGTGCCAGCATCTCGGACAGGGCACAAATGGAGACCCAGTACTTC
TRBV18	TRBJ2-5	.	.	CASSPASQETQYF	TGTGCCAGCTCACCAGCCTCGCAAGAGACCCAGTACTTC
TRBV3-1	TRBJ2-1	.	.	CASSRQGYNEQFF	TGTGCCAGCAGCCGGCAGGGTTACAATGAGCAGTTCTTC
TRBV24-1	TRBJ2-1	few	.	CATSDPQSDREGNEQFF	TGTGCCACCAGTGACCCGCAAAGCGACAGGGAGGGCAATGAGCAGTTTTTC
TRBV5-5	TRBJ1-2	.	.	CASSLRSSGQGYGYTF	TGTGCCAGCAGCTTGAGGTCTTCAGGGCAGGGATATGGCTACACCTTC
TRBV2	TRBJ2-7	many	.	CASKLEALYEQYF	TGTGCCAGCAAACTAGAGGCCCTCTACGAGCAGTACTTC
TRBV4-3	TRBJ2-1	.	TRBD2	CASSHSYGTSDNEQFF	TGCGCCAGCAGCCATTCATACGGGACTAGCGACAATGAGCAGTTCTTC
TRBV7-2	TRBJ2-3	.	.	CASSFVQPRTDTQYF	TGTGCCAGCAGCTTTGTACAGCCACGCACAGATACGCAGTATTTT
TRBV5-1	TRBJ2-3	.	.	CASSFNRVDTQYF	TGCGCCAGCAGCTTTAACAGGGTGGATACGCAGTATTTT
TRBV7-2	TRBJ1-1	few	.	CASSLGGVMNTEAFF	TGTGCCAGCAGCTTAGGGGGAGTCATGAACACTGAAGCTTTCTTT
TRBV28	TRBJ1-2	many	.	CASSPTVYGYTF	TGTGCCAGCAGCCCGACAGTCTATGGCTACACCTTC